The 30 T cell receptor beta chains given below trace back to one sample, sequenced in a study of graft-versus-host responses after intestinal transplantation. TCRdb's table, derived via immunoSEQ multiplex PCR, lists solely in-frame clones and lacks some. The sample shows about 35,000 clones, roughly 93% of them seen only once. No antigens are known for them. The sequences come from unstimulated CD8+ T cells sorted from spleen or lymph node cells, collected before transplant. These receptors all come from a human donor who was the organ donor for an intestinal transplant.

The chain links TRBV15 to TRBJ2-1, with a possible D match to TRBD2 (6 bases). CDR1 LNHNV and CDR2 YYDKDF come from the germline V gene (reference sequence). V was cut by 3 bases and J by 0 bases, with 9 bases left in between. The CDR3 spans 15 residues. CDR3 residues: CATSRASVSYNEQFF. The CDR3 DNA is TGTGCCACCAGCAGGGCTAGCGTCTCCTACAATGAGCAGTTCTTC. Together with reference TRBV15 and TRBJ2-1, the CDR3 gives the full variable domain: DAMVIQNPRYQVTQFGKPVTLSCSQTLNHNVMYWYQQKSSQAPKLLFHYYDKDFNNEADTPDNFQSRRPNTSFCFLDIRSPGLGDTAMYLCATSRASVSYNEQFFGPGTRLTVL.

The chain couples TRBV6-5 to TRBJ2-7; D is undetermined. The CDR3 covers 13 residues. The germline V and J ends were trimmed by 5 bases and 0 bases, with 8 bases remaining between them. Germline V gene lookup returns CDR1 MNHEY and CDR2 SVGAGI. The CDR3 is CASSESSSYEQYF. In DNA form, the CDR3 reads TGTGCCAGCAGTGAGAGTAGCTCCTACGAGCAGTACTTC.

V gene TRBV2 combines with J gene TRBJ2-5; a weak D match, TRBD2 (5 bases). The germline V gene has CDR1 SNHLY and CDR2 FYNNEI. The germline V and J ends were trimmed by 2 bases and 2 bases, with 15 bases remaining between them. This CDR3 spans 16 amino acids. The CDR3 sequence is CASSEFGIGIQETQYF. The CDR3 DNA is TGTGCCAGCAGTGAATTTGGGATCGGGATACAAGAGACCCAGTACTTC. Full variable domain (missing parts from reference TRBV2 and TRBJ2-5): EPEVTQTPSHQVTQMGQEVILRCVPISNHLYFYWYRQILGQKVEFLVSFYNNEISEKSEIFDDQFSVERPDGSNFTLKIRSTKLEDSAMYFCASSEFGIGIQETQYFGPGTRLLVL.

The rearrangement links TRBV19 to TRBJ1-4; weak D call: TRBD1 (5 bases). Germline assignment: CDR1 LNHDA and CDR2 SQIVND (reference sequence). Trimming shortened V by 4 bases and J by 4 bases, and 13 bases separated the two germline ends. The CDR3 spans 15 residues. CDR3 in DNA: TGTGCCAGTAGTAGACCGGGACCGCGTAATGAAAAACTGTTTTTT. Translation gives CASSRPGPRNEKLFF.

This sequence joins TRBV28 and TRBJ1-1; 7 nucleotides align to TRBD1. Unmatched junction bases numbered 3, after V lost 2 bases and J lost 0 bases. Germline CDR1 is MDHEN and CDR2 is SYDVKM. This CDR3 has 15 amino acids. In DNA form, the CDR3 reads TGTGCCAGCAGTTTAAGGGGGCTCATGAACACTGAAGCTTTCTTT. Its protein is CASSLRGLMNTEAFF.

This clone appeared a single time. The CDR3 protein is CASSPDVYLTNEKLFF. CDR3 bases: TGTGCCAGCAGCCCGGACGTCTACCTAACTAATGAAAAACTGTTTTTT. The gene calls are TRBV7-6 and TRBJ1-4; no clear D gene. CDR1 is SGHVS and CDR2 is FNYEAQ in the germline V gene. This CDR3 is 16 amino acids long. Trimming left V 5 bases short and J 1 base short, with 14 bases between.

The rearrangement joins TRBV5-6 to TRBJ1-3; no definite D call. The CDR3 runs to 16 residues. V was cut by 1 base and J by 0 bases, with 11 bases left in between. The germline V gene encodes CDR1 SGHDT and CDR2 YYEEEE. DNA for the CDR3: TGTGCCAGCAGCTTGTTAGGGCCTAGCTCTGGAAACACCATATATTTT. Its translation is CASSLLGPSSGNTIYF.

This chain links TRBV7-6 with TRBJ1-5; D unclear. The CDR3 extends over 13 amino acids. In germline, CDR1 is SGHVS, CDR2 FNYEAQ. Trimming removed 6 bases from V and 7 bases from J, with 13 bases in between. CDR3 loop: CASRSPGGQPQHF. CDR3 bases: TGTGCCAGCAGGAGCCCGGGCGGCCAGCCCCAGCATTTT. Full variable domain (remainder filled in from reference TRBV7-6 and TRBJ1-5): GAGVSQSPRYKVTKRGQDVALRCDPISGHVSLYWYRQALGQGPEFLTYFNYEAQQDKSGLPNDRFSAERPEGSISTLTIQRTEQRDSAMYRCASRSPGGQPQHFGDGTRLSIL.

For this clone: Relative to the germline gene, one junction end is altered; a read error may explain this. The rearrangement links TRBV7-7 to TRBJ2-2, with a possible D match to TRBD1 (5 bases). CDR1 is SSHAT and CDR2 is FNYEAQ in the germline V gene (reference sequence). The CDR3 loop spans 16 amino acids. Here the CDR3 reads CASSLKRGMDTGELFF. CDR3 in DNA: TGTGCTAGCAGCTTAAAAAGGGGTATGGACACCGGGGAGCTGTTTTTT.

The CDR3 bases are TGTGCCAGCTCGGACAGCTTCATCTATGGCTACACCTTC. The encoded protein is CASSDSFIYGYTF. The chain carries TRBV27 and TRBJ1-2, with TRBD1 as a possible D gene (6 bases). Germline V gene lookup returns CDR1 MNHEY and CDR2 SMNVEV (reference sequence). The germline V and J ends were trimmed by 8 bases and 4 bases, with 14 bases remaining between them. The CDR3 runs 13 residues.

This chain connects TRBV5-4 to TRBJ1-4; TRBD1 might be the D (5 bases). V was pared by 0 bases and J by 7 bases, with 7 bases between. Germline CDR1 and CDR2: SGHNT and YYREEE (reference sequence). The CDR3 is 13 amino acids. CDR3 in amino acids: CASSLGRGEKLFF. The DNA for the CDR3 is TGTGCCAGCAGCTTGGGGAGGGGTGAAAAACTGTTTTTT. Using reference TRBV5-4 and TRBJ1-4 for the parts outside the CDR3, the full variable domain is ETGVTQSPTHLIKTRGQQVTLRCSSQSGHNTVSWYQQALGQGPQFIFQYYREEENGRGNFPPRFSGLQFPNYSSELNVNALELDDSALYLCASSLGRGEKLFFGSGTQLSVL.

The rearrangement joins TRBV28 to TRBJ2-5; 7 bases align to TRBD1. Germline V gene sequence: CDR1 MDHEN, CDR2 SYDVKM. The CDR3 length is 15 residues. V was clipped by 3 bases and J by 0 bases; unmatched bases: 4. As DNA, the CDR3 is TGTGCCAGCAGTTTGGGACAGACGTACCAAGAGACCCAGTACTTC. Amino acids: CASSLGQTYQETQYF.

The chain uses TRBV27 and TRBJ2-7; 10 positions match TRBD2. The CDR3 length is 15 residues. Per the germline V gene, CDR1 is MNHEY and CDR2 is SMNVEV (reference sequence). Germline trimming cut 0 bases from V and 2 bases from J; bases unmatched to any gene: 1. CDR3 DNA: TGTGCCAGCAGTTTATCCACTAGCGGGACCTACGAGCAGTACTTC. Translated: CASSLSTSGTYEQYF.

The chain has TRBV6-1 and TRBJ1-1, with D hard to call. V was trimmed by 2 bases and J by 8 bases, leaving 15 bases between them. The length of the CDR3 is 14 residues. The germline gives CDR1 MNHNS, CDR2 SASEGT. CDR3 residues: CASSEIATLTEAFF. CDR3 bases: TGTGCCAGCAGTGAAATTGCCACCCTCACAGAAGCTTTCTTT.

The chain links TRBV5-4 to TRBJ2-6; D is unclear. Germline CDR1 is SGHNT and CDR2 is YYREEE (reference sequence). V gave up 0 bases and J gave up 0 bases, with 10 bases separating them. CDR3 length: 17 residues. The CDR3 loop reads CASSLEAASSGANVLTF. In DNA, the CDR3 is TGTGCCAGCAGCTTGGAAGCAGCTTCCTCTGGGGCCAACGTCCTGACTTTC.

The chain combines TRBV7-9 with TRBJ2-5; D is perhaps TRBD2 (5 bases). Looked up from germline, CDR1 is SEHNR and CDR2 is FQNEAQ (reference sequence). The CDR3 extends over 15 amino acids. The V gene lost 2 bases and the J gene lost 4 bases, with 14 bases spanning the gap. CDR3 coding DNA: TGTGCCAGCAGCTTACCCCCGGTAGGGAGAGAGACCCAGTACTTC. Its translation: CASSLPPVGRETQYF.

The table lists this clone with a count of one. The chain carries TRBV5-5 and TRBJ1-2; possibly TRBD1 for D (5 bases). Germline V gene sequence: CDR1 SGHKS, CDR2 YYEKEE (reference sequence). Trimming took off 2 bases at V and 1 base at J, with 12 bases between the two ends. This CDR3 comprises 15 residues. The CDR3 reads CASSFRDGRNYGYTF. CDR3 nucleotides: TGTGCCAGCAGCTTCCGGGACGGACGTAACTATGGCTACACCTTC.

This clone was detected a few times. The V and J genes are TRBV7-9 and TRBJ1-1; D is unclear. CDR1 is SEHNR and CDR2 is FQNEAQ in the germline V gene (reference sequence). Trimming took 2 bases from V and 2 from J, leaving 3 bases between them. This CDR3 region has 12 residues. The CDR3 DNA sequence: TGTGCCAGCAGCTTATCTAACACTGAAGCTTTCTTT. It yields the protein CASSLSNTEAFF.

A few counts support this clone. The rearrangement joins TRBV27 to TRBJ2-7; 9 nucleotides line up with TRBD2. J gave up 3 bases and V 4 bases, and 7 bases lay outside the gene matches. In germline, CDR1 is MNHEY, CDR2 SMNVEV (reference sequence). The CDR3 length is 15 residues. The CDR3 coding sequence is TGTGCCAGCAGTTCGACAGCGGGAGGAATCTACGAGCAGTACTTC. Translation gives CASSSTAGGIYEQYF.

This clone was picked up one time. One end of the junction varies from germline; a read error may be responsible. The J gene is TRBJ2-7, the V gene TRBV28; 9 bases line up with TRBD2. The CDR3 runs to 18 residues. Germline assignment: CDR1 MDHEN and CDR2 SYDVKM. This CDR3 reads CARSLRGGQGPSSYEQYF. CDR3 nucleotides: TGTGCCCGCAGTTTGCGGGGGGGGCAGGGGCCATCCTCCTACGAGCAGTACTTC.

The V and J genes are TRBV13 and TRBJ2-3; 9 positions agree with TRBD1. The ends lost 1 base at V and 6 bases at J; junction bases unmatched: 8. CDR3 length: 16 residues. Germline CDR1 and CDR2: PRHDT and FYEKMQ (reference sequence). The CDR3 nucleotides are TGTGCCAGCAGCTTAGAGGGACAGGGTCGCCGGGATACGCAGTATTTT. It translates to CASSLEGQGRRDTQYF.

The chain recombines TRBV5-6 with TRBJ2-5; TRBD1 matches at 7 bases. The CDR3 sequence is 17 residues long. V was clipped by 3 bases and J by 4 bases; unmatched bases: 15. The germline V gene has CDR1 SGHDT and CDR2 YYEEEE. In nucleotides, the CDR3 is TGTGCCAGCAGCTCCAGCCGGTTAGTAGGGGGCATAGAGACCCAGTACTTC. It is translated as CASSSSRLVGGIETQYF.

The chain employs TRBV5-1 and TRBJ2-7; possibly TRBD1 for D (5 bases). Germline values: CDR1 SGHRS, CDR2 YFSETQ. This CDR3 has 14 residues. Trimming took off 5 bases at V and 3 bases at J, with 15 bases between the two ends. The chain's CDR3 is CASRWNRFNYEQYF. The CDR3, as DNA: TGCGCCAGCAGATGGAACAGGTTTAACTACGAGCAGTACTTC. Variable domain in full (rest from reference TRBV5-1 and TRBJ2-7): KAGVTQTPRYLIKTRGQQVTLSCSPISGHRSVSWYQQTPGQGLQFLFEYFSETQRNKGNFPGRFSGRQFSNSRSEMNVSTLELGDSALYLCASRWNRFNYEQYFGPGTRLTVT.

This sequence joins TRBV4-1 and TRBJ2-7, with D possibly matching TRBD1 (6 bases). Germline CDR1 reads MGHRA; CDR2 reads YSYEKL. Trimming took 1 base from V and 0 from J, leaving 13 bases between them. CDR3 length: 16 amino acids. CDR3 sequence reads: CASSQAPDSPSYEQYF. In DNA, the CDR3 is TGCGCCAGCAGCCAAGCTCCGGACAGTCCCTCCTACGAGCAGTACTTC.

The J gene is TRBJ1-1, the V gene TRBV16; TRBD1 matches 8 bases. The trim removed 4 bases at V and 4 bases at J, leaving 8 bases unmatched. Germline CDR1 and CDR2: KGHSY and FQNENV. The CDR3 extends over 15 amino acids. CDR3 protein: CASSLNLDRATEAFF. DNA for the CDR3: TGTGCCAGCAGCCTCAATCTGGACAGGGCCACTGAAGCTTTCTTT.

This clone is a singleton in its sample. This chain connects TRBV9 to TRBJ1-2; a possible D gene is TRBD1 (5 bases). Per the germline V gene, CDR1 is SGDLS and CDR2 is YYNGEE. The V gene lost 4 bases and the J gene lost 5 bases, with 18 bases spanning the gap. The CDR3 contains 15 residues. This chain's CDR3 is CASSPRGGISYGYTF. The CDR3 DNA is TGTGCCAGCAGCCCCCGGGGGGGGATTAGTTATGGCTACACCTTC.

The chain recombines TRBV14 with TRBJ2-3; D is undetermined. V lost 1 base, J lost 5 bases, and 10 bases lay in between. In germline, CDR1 is SGHDN, CDR2 FVKESK. The CDR3 is 14 amino acids. As DNA, the CDR3 is TGTGCCAGCAGCCAAGCGGGCGATTTAGATACGCAGTATTTT. This sequence encodes CASSQAGDLDTQYF.

The chain joins TRBV27 to TRBJ2-7; the match to TRBD1 covers 8 bases. Looked up from germline, CDR1 is MNHEY and CDR2 is SMNVEV (reference sequence). This CDR3 contains 14 residues. V was pared by 6 bases and J by 3 bases, with 7 bases of the junction left unmatched. CDR3 loop: CASSRWTGFYEQYF. The CDR3 nucleotides are TGTGCCAGCAGCCGTTGGACAGGGTTCTACGAGCAGTACTTC.

The chain uses TRBV28 and TRBJ2-5; D tentatively reads TRBD1 or TRBD2 (7 bases each). Near its end, the DNA agrees better with TRBJ2-7, so the J call may be wrong. Germline CDR1 and CDR2: MDHEN and SYDVKM. This CDR3 spans 15 amino acids. This CDR3 is CASSLGGGSSYEQYF. The CDR3, as DNA: TGTGCCAGCAGTTTGGGAGGGGGCTCCTCCTACGAGCAGTACTTC.

The chain joins TRBV28 to TRBJ2-5; D ambiguous. From germline, CDR1 is MDHEN and CDR2 SYDVKM. The CDR3 spans 15 residues. The V end was cut by 6 bases, the J end by 0 bases, with 14 bases between. The CDR3 DNA follows: TGTGCCAGCAGACCGGCAGACTGGTACCAAGAGACCCAGTACTTC. Encoded protein: CASRPADWYQETQYF.